This entry describes one T cell receptor beta chain. This sample is drawn from a study of blood T cell repertoires in COVID-19. Whole-study context: PBMCs, B-cell-depleted T cells, or T cells provided the cDNA or gDNA that made up the material.

Clones were read by immunoSEQ multiplex PCR, and TCRdb kept only the in-frame ones, dropping some. Of roughly 250,000 clones detected, 80% to 90% appear once; the ten largest clones hold 9.5% to 15%. V was pared by 4 bases and J by 2 bases, with 12 bases between. Germline assignment: CDR1 SGHTS and CDR2 YDEGEE. The CDR3 length is 14 residues. This rearrangement joins TRBV5-8 to TRBJ2-5, with D maybe TRBD1 (5 bases). Sequencing was carried out using peripheral blood. This TCR was sampled from a woman in her 30s with COVID-19, enrolled during active disease. CDR3 bases: TGTGCCAGCAGCCAAAGACAGCTTCAAGAGACCCAGTACTTC. This codes for CASSQRQLQETQYF.